This T cell receptor beta chain is from a study of cytomegalovirus exposure and HLA in healthy donors. General study points: Across donors, most TCRs were seen rarely, yet some public ones were widespread. Cytomegalovirus-associated status was assigned to about 150 TCR beta chains. It was only CMV serostatus that was available as immune exposure information.

As for this clone: What it binds is not known.

V lost 7 bases to trimming and J lost 9 bases; unmatched junction nucleotides: 11. The CDR3 covers 13 residues. The germline V gene encodes CDR1 MNHNS and CDR2 SASEGT. Use of 60 Vbeta and 13 Jbeta primers characterized the PCR. The protocol was immunoSEQ multiplex PCR, while the TCRdb copy is restricted to in-frame clones and leaves out a portion. Here the sample spans some 130,000 clones, 82% being singletons. The chain combines TRBV6-1 with TRBJ1-1; 7 bases agree with TRBD1. The sequence was obtained from a woman aged 45-65 years in good health and CMV-seropositive. Sequencing used PBMCs. This CDR3 is CASNTGTVDKAFF. DNA for the CDR3: TGTGCCAGCAATACAGGGACAGTCGACAAAGCTTTCTTT.